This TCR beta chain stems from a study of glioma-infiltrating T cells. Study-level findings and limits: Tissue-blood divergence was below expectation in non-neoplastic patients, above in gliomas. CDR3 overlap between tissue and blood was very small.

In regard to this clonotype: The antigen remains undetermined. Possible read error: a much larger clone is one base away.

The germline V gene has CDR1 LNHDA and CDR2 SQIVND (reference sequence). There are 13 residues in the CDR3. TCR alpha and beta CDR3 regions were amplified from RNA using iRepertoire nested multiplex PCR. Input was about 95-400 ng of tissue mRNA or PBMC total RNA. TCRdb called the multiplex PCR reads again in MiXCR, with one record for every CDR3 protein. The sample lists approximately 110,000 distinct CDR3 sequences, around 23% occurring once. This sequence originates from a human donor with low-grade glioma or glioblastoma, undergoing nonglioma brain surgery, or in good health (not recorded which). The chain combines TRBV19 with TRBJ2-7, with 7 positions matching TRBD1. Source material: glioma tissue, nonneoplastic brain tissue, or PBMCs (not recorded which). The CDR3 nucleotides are TGTGCCAGTAGTATGACAGGGAATGGCGAGCAGTGCTTC. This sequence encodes CASSMTGNGEQCF.